One and the same sample provided the 14 T cell receptor beta chains below, sequenced in a study of T cells in women clearing cervical HPV infection. TCRdb keeps only in-frame clones here, not all; method: immunoSEQ multiplex PCR. The sample has fewer than 30,000 clones. Sequencing was performed on blood buffy coat. The receptors here all came from a woman aged 18 to 75 with a cervical HPV16 infection that either progressed to CIN3+ or cleared (not recorded which).

Concerning this clone: The CDR3 end is not reached by the read, which stops 3 residues before it; the germline J gene fills it in. V and J are TRBV7-2 and TRBJ2-7; D unresolved. CDR1 is SGHTA, CDR2 FQGNSA, per germline. Trimming left V 1 base short and J 4 bases short, with 8 bases between. This CDR3 spans 13 amino acids. The sequenced part of the CDR3 DNA is TGTGCCAGCAGCTTAGGTAAAGCTTACGAG. Translation: CASSLGKAYE. The CDR3 in its entirety is CASSLGKAYEQYF. The full variable domain, in which reference TRBV7-2 and TRBJ2-7 provide the parts outside the CDR3, is GAGVSQSPSNKVTEKGKDVELRCDPISGHTALYWYRQSLGQGLEFLIYFQGNSAPDKSGLPSDRFSAERTGGSVSTLTIQRTQQEDSAVYLCASSLGKAYEQYFGPGTRLTVT.

As regards this clone: The read falls 3 residues short of the CDR3 end, and the missing part is taken from the germline J gene. The chain carries TRBV7-9 and TRBJ2-2; TRBD1 is a possible D gene (5 bases). Germline CDR1 SEHNR, CDR2 FQNEAQ (reference sequence). V was clipped by 5 bases and J by 3 bases, with 10 bases between them. The CDR3 length is 14 residues. The CDR3 loop is CASSADSDTGELFF. The CDR3 bases that were read are TGTGCCAGCAGCGCAGACAGTGACACCGGGGAG.

In the case of this clone: The read finishes 3 residues shy of the CDR3 end, and the germline J gene is used to complete it. The chain recombines TRBV10-3 with TRBJ2-3; 7 bases map to TRBD1. V shed 7 bases and J 6 bases; nucleotides not matched to a gene: 4. Germline lookup yields CDR1 ENHRY and CDR2 SYGVKD. This CDR3 contains 12 residues. The CDR3 loop is CAINTGADTQYF. The CDR3 DNA, read in part, is TGTGCCATCAATACAGGGGCGGATACG.

Remarks on this clone: The read gets to within 3 residues of the CDR3 end, and the germline J gene fills in the rest. The genes are TRBV7-2 and TRBJ1-2, with 8 bases aligning to TRBD1. The CDR3 has 14 residues. The germline CDR1 and CDR2 sequences are SGHTA and FQGNSA. V shed 5 bases, J shed 4 bases, and the junction held 6 bases outside the gene matches. CDR3 sequence: CASSARQGLYGYTF. CDR3 bases read: TGTGCCAGCAGCGCCCGACAGGGGCTCTATGGC.

A remark on this clone: The read ends 3 residues early relative to the CDR3; the germline J gene fills the gap. The J gene is TRBJ2-2, the V gene TRBV9, with 9 bases that match TRBD2. The trim removed 0 bases at V and 1 base at J, leaving 10 bases unmatched. There are 19 residues in the CDR3. Germline-derived CDR1 and CDR2 are SGDLS and YYNGEE. CDR3 protein: CASSVALAGYFQNTGELFF. The part of the CDR3 DNA that was read is TGTGCCAGCAGCGTAGCTCTAGCGGGATACTTCCAGAACACCGGGGAG.

The sequenced CDR3 bases are TGTGCCAGCAGTGAAGCGCCCAGCGGGGGGGCGAGAGATACG. Its translation: CASSEAPSGGARDT. Given in full, the CDR3 is CASSEAPSGGARDTQYF. V and J are TRBV6-1 and TRBJ2-3; 10 bases map to TRBD2. The read ends 3 residues early relative to the CDR3; the germline J gene fills the gap. Germline CDR1 reads MNHNS; CDR2 reads SASEGT. Trimming removed 0 bases from V and 5 bases from J; junction bases left unmatched: 8. The CDR3 spans 17 residues.

About this clone itself: The sequence runs out 3 residues before the end of the CDR3; the remainder is reconstructed from the germline J gene. The chain employs TRBV7-2 and TRBJ1-5; D is undetermined. Germline V gene lookup returns CDR1 SGHTA and CDR2 FQGNSA. V was cut by 6 bases and J by 0 bases, with 6 bases left in between. The CDR3 has 13 amino acids. This CDR3 is CASSPSSNQPQHF. Partial CDR3 DNA: TGTGCCAGCAGTCCGTCTAGCAATCAGCCC. The variable domain in full, completed from reference TRBV7-2 and TRBJ1-5, reads GAGVSQSPSNKVTEKGKDVELRCDPISGHTALYWYRQSLGQGLEFLIYFQGNSAPDKSGLPSDRFSAERTGGSVSTLTIQRTQQEDSAVYLCASSPSSNQPQHFGDGTRLSIL.

Note on this clone: The CDR3 is cut off 3 residues early in the read; its end comes from the germline J gene. The genes are TRBV28 and TRBJ2-7; 8 bases are shared with TRBD1. V lost 3 bases and J lost 2; bases outside the gene matches: 9. The CDR3 is 16 amino acids. Germline CDR1 is MDHEN and CDR2 is SYDVKM. This chain's CDR3 is CASSFPGGDGAYEQYF. CDR3 DNA, as far as it was read: TGTGCCAGCAGTTTCCCAGGGGGCGACGGAGCCTACGAG.

With regard to this clone: The read gets to within 3 residues of the CDR3 end, and the germline J gene fills in the rest. The genes are TRBV12-3 or TRBV12-4 and TRBJ2-7, with TRBD2 identical over 7 bases. This CDR3 is built from 16 residues. Unmatched junction bases numbered 11, after V lost 0 bases and J lost 6 bases. CDR3: CASSLAGGVRALEQYF. The sequenced CDR3 bases are TGTGCCAGCAGTTTAGCGGGGGGGGTAAGGGCTCTCGAG.

Concerning this clone itself: The DNA ends 3 residues before the CDR3 does, and the rest of the CDR3 is filled in from the germline J gene. The chain has TRBV19 and TRBJ2-2; either TRBD1 or TRBD2 may supply D (5 bases each). CDR1 is LNHDA and CDR2 is SQIVND in the germline V gene (reference sequence). The CDR3 length is 13 residues. The ends were cut back, 7 bases at V and 4 bases at J, with 10 bases in the middle. The part of the CDR3 DNA that was read is TGTGCCAGTATAGGGGAGAGCACCGGGGAG. As protein: CASIGESTGE. The whole CDR3 is CASIGESTGELFF.

CDR3 DNA, as far as it was read: TGTGCCATCAGTGAGATACGCCTATTAAGCTCCTACGAG. It encodes CAISEIRLLSSYE. The CDR3 reads in full as CAISEIRLLSSYEQYF. The chain links TRBV10-3 to TRBJ2-7; D is ambiguous. The DNA ends 3 residues before the CDR3 does, and the rest of the CDR3 is filled in from the germline J gene. This CDR3 is 16 amino acids long. Deletions cut 2 bases from V and 0 bases from J, with 14 bases between. In germline, CDR1 is ENHRY, CDR2 SYGVKD.

The CDR3 is CSARDWGLAGTSTDTQYF. CDR3 bases read: TGCAGTGCTAGAGACTGGGGACTAGCGGGGACGAGCACAGATACG. The chain is built from TRBV20-1 and TRBJ2-3; TRBD2 matches at 13 bases. The read terminates 3 residues before the CDR3 end, so the remaining end is supplied by the germline J gene. Germline CDR1 reads DFQATT; CDR2 reads SNEGSKA (reference sequence). The CDR3 length is 18 residues. The trim removed 0 bases at V and 0 bases at J, leaving 6 bases unmatched.

A remark on this clone: Read data end 3 residues before the CDR3 end; the end is taken from the germline J gene. The chain uses TRBV29-1 and TRBJ1-1; 7 bases are shared with TRBD1. CDR3 length equals 14 residues. Germline CDR1 and CDR2: SQVTM and ANQGSEA. The CDR3 protein is CSVGRGDSYQEAFF. The covered CDR3 bases are TGCAGCGTTGGAAGGGGGGACAGCTACCAAGAA.

Remarks on this clone: The DNA ends 3 residues before the CDR3 does, and the rest of the CDR3 is filled in from the germline J gene. The chain carries TRBV24-1 and TRBJ2-1; weak D call: TRBD1 (5 bases). Trimming cost V 7 bases and J 6 bases, with 15 bases left between them. The length of the CDR3 is 14 residues. The germline V gene encodes CDR1 KGHDR and CDR2 SFDVKD. The part of the CDR3 DNA that was read is TGTGCCACCAGGGGGCTCGGGCCAACCAATGAG. Its translation: CATRGLGPTNE. The whole CDR3 is CATRGLGPTNEQFF.